Shown below are 24 T cell receptor beta chains from a single sample sequenced in a study of cytomegalovirus exposure and HLA in healthy donors. The PCR ran on 60 Vbeta and 13 Jbeta primers. Profiling relied on immunoSEQ multiplex PCR, and the TCRdb table lists in-frame clones only, not all of them. The sample totals 50,000 to 80,000 clones; its top ten clones hold 3.6%. Sequenced material: PBMCs. The receptors shown here come from a woman between 18 and 29 years old in good health and CMV-seronegative.

The chain carries TRBV28 and TRBJ1-5, with 12 nucleotides matching TRBD1. V shed 3 bases and J 6 bases; nucleotides not matched to a gene: 3. Germline V gives CDR1 MDHEN, CDR2 SYDVKM. The length of the CDR3 is 15 residues. The chain's CDR3 is CASSFRDRGLQPQHF. The CDR3 nucleotides are TGTGCCAGCAGTTTCCGGGACAGGGGGCTTCAGCCCCAGCATTTT.

V usage is TRBV5-1 and J usage is TRBJ1-1, with 7 bases fitting TRBD1. Germline CDR1 SGHRS, CDR2 YFSETQ. The CDR3 extends over 16 amino acids. V lost 0 bases, J lost 0 bases, and 5 bases stayed unmatched. The CDR3 sequence: CASSLDRGSMNTEAFF. The CDR3 nucleotides are TGCGCCAGCAGCTTGGACAGGGGATCTATGAACACTGAAGCTTTCTTT.

The chain carries TRBV7-9 and TRBJ1-2, with TRBD1 matching over 8 bases. Trimming cost V 1 base and J 8 bases; bases outside gene matches: 3. This CDR3 has 13 residues. Germline V lookup: CDR1 SEHNR, CDR2 FQNEAQ (reference sequence). CDR3: CASSLGTGQGYTF. The CDR3, as DNA: TGTGCCAGCAGCTTAGGGACAGGGCAAGGCTACACCTTC.

The chain employs TRBV7-2 and TRBJ1-2, with 8 bases fitting TRBD1. This CDR3 has 14 residues. With V trimmed by 4 bases and J by 3 bases, 4 bases remained unmatched. The germline CDR1 and CDR2 sequences are SGHTA and FQGNSA. The CDR3 protein is CASSSGGWDYGYTF. The CDR3, as DNA: TGTGCCAGCAGCTCAGGGGGCTGGGACTATGGCTACACCTTC.

CDR3 sequence: CASGLRQGNTGELFF. The CDR3, as DNA: TGTGCTAGTGGTTTAAGGCAGGGGAACACCGGGGAGCTGTTTTTT. The V and J genes are TRBV12-5 and TRBJ2-2; the D gene is possibly TRBD1 (5 bases). The V and J ends lost 3 bases and 1 base respectively, with 9 bases between them. The germline V gene has CDR1 LGHNT and CDR2 FRNRAP. This CDR3 region has 15 residues. Combining the CDR3 with reference TRBV12-5 and TRBJ2-2 gives the whole variable domain DARVTQTPRHKVTEMGQEVTMRCQPILGHNTVFWYRQTMMQGLELLAYFRNRAPLDDSGMPKDRFSAEMPDATLATLKIQPSEPRDSAVYFCASGLRQGNTGELFFGEGSRLTVL.

The chain recombines TRBV18 with TRBJ2-3; TRBD1 matches at 8 bases. The V gene's germline CDR1 is KGHSH and CDR2 LQKENI. Trimming removed 3 bases from V and 2 bases from J; junction bases left unmatched: 7. The CDR3 contains 16 residues. As DNA, the CDR3 is TGTGCCAGCTCACCTGAACAGGGGGGCTTCACAGATACGCAGTATTTT. Translating it yields CASSPEQGGFTDTQYF.

The rearrangement uses TRBV30 and TRBJ2-7; tentative D call: TRBD1 (5 bases). This CDR3 is 11 amino acids long. V dropped 8 bases and J dropped 3 bases, with 11 bases sitting between them. In germline, CDR1 is GTSNPN, CDR2 SVGIG (reference sequence). This CDR3 is CAQQGGYEQYF. The CDR3 DNA reads as TGTGCCCAGCAGGGTGGCTACGAGCAGTACTTC.

The CDR3 here is CASSESGRAYEQYF. The CDR3 coding sequence is TGCGCCAGCAGCGAGAGTGGGCGCGCCTACGAGCAGTACTTC. The chain employs TRBV5-1 and TRBJ2-7; D gene unclear. V lost 4 bases to trimming and J lost 2 bases, with 13 bases between them. CDR3 length equals 14 residues. Germline V gives CDR1 SGHRS, CDR2 YFSETQ.

The rearrangement uses TRBV29-1 and TRBJ2-3, with D possibly TRBD2 on 6 matching bases. Germline V gene sequence: CDR1 SQVTM, CDR2 ANQGSEA. Trimming removed 1 base from V and 2 bases from J, with 13 bases in between. This CDR3 is built from 15 residues. CDR3 sequence reads: CSVEVADFFTDTQYF. The DNA for the CDR3 is TGCAGCGTTGAAGTAGCGGACTTTTTCACAGATACGCAGTATTTT.

This chain links TRBV6-5 with TRBJ1-4; 10 bases fit TRBD1. The CDR3 extends over 13 amino acids. Germline V lookup: CDR1 MNHEY, CDR2 SVGAGI. The junction had 5 bases not matched to a gene; V was cut back by 8 bases and J by 8 bases. The CDR3 DNA reads TGTGCCAGCCCGGAGGGACAGGGGGAAAAACTGTTTTTT. The encoded protein is CASPEGQGEKLFF.

Concerning this clone: Other DNA sequences of this sample code for an identical CDR3. The CDR3, as DNA: TGCGCCAGCAGCCGCCCAGGTCTCGGTGAGCAGTTCTTC. Encoded protein: CASSRPGLGEQFF. The chain links TRBV4-1 to TRBJ2-1, with D hard to call. This CDR3 spans 13 amino acids. Germline values: CDR1 MGHRA, CDR2 YSYEKL. Between the trimmed V and J ends, which lost 4 bases and 9 bases, there was a span of 13 bases.

The chain joins TRBV9 to TRBJ1-2, with 9 bases lining up with TRBD1. Germline V gene lookup returns CDR1 SGDLS and CDR2 YYNGEE. V shed 0 bases and J 8 bases; nucleotides not matched to a gene: 8. The CDR3 is 15 residues long. The CDR3 DNA reads as TGTGCCAGCAGCGTAGAGGCACAGGGGGCGCTGGGCTACACCTTC. Translation: CASSVEAQGALGYTF.

The genes are TRBV6-6 and TRBJ1-3, with D unclear. Per the germline V gene, CDR1 is MNHNY and CDR2 is SVGAGI (reference sequence). There are 14 residues in the CDR3. V was cut by 6 bases and J by 0 bases, with 9 bases left in between. The CDR3 sequence is CASRRELSGNTIYF. For the CDR3, the DNA is TGTGCCAGCAGGAGAGAGCTCTCTGGAAACACCATATATTTT.

The chain carries TRBV16 and TRBJ1-1, with 8 bases identical to TRBD1. Trimming removed 1 base from V and 4 bases from J; junction bases left unmatched: 8. Germline CDR1 KGHSY, CDR2 FQNENV. This CDR3 has 16 amino acids. In DNA, the CDR3 is TGTGCCAGCAGCCAATTAGGAACAGGGGGTTTCACTGAAGCTTTCTTT. Residues: CASSQLGTGGFTEAFF.

The chain links TRBV28 to TRBJ2-1, with 9 bases that match TRBD2. This CDR3 is 16 amino acids long. Trimming cost V 5 bases and J 0 bases; bases outside gene matches: 5. Looked up from germline, CDR1 is MDHEN and CDR2 is SYDVKM. CDR3 residues: CASSELSGSSYNEQFF. The DNA of the CDR3 is TGTGCCAGCAGTGAGCTTAGCGGGAGCTCCTACAATGAGCAGTTCTTC. Based on the CDR3 plus reference TRBV28 and TRBJ2-1, the full variable domain is DVKVTQSSRYLVKRTGEKVFLECVQDMDHENMFWYRQDPGLGLRLIYFSYDVKMKEKGDIPEGYSVSREKKERFSLILESASTNQTSMYLCASSELSGSSYNEQFFGPGTRLTVL.

The genes are TRBV9 and TRBJ2-5; 9 positions match TRBD1. The J call may be wrong; the DNA end is better matched by TRBJ2-7. The CDR3 extends over 15 amino acids. Germline loops: CDR1 SGDLS, CDR2 YYNGEE. Here the CDR3 reads CASSASGTGSYEQYF. In DNA form, the CDR3 reads TGTGCCAGCAGCGCCTCCGGGACAGGGTCCTACGAGCAGTACTTC.

CDR3 sequence reads: CSAGRIRRDEQYF. For the CDR3, the DNA is TGCAGCGCCGGACGGATACGGCGGGACGAGCAGTACTTC. The chain links TRBV29-1 to TRBJ2-7; weak D call: TRBD2 (5 bases). Germline V CDR1 and CDR2: SQVTM, ANQGSEA. V dropped 7 bases and J dropped 5 bases, with 18 bases sitting between them. This CDR3 region has 13 residues.

To note about this clone: Germline is not matched at one junction end, which may reflect a read error. The CDR3 reads CAGSVGGGGNQPQHF. The CDR3 DNA follows: TGTGCCGGGAGTGTGGGGGGAGGTGGCAATCAGCCCCAGCATTTT. This chain joins TRBV30 and TRBJ1-5, with D maybe TRBD1 (5 bases). The CDR3 runs 15 residues. Germline V gene sequence: CDR1 GTSNPN, CDR2 SVGIG (reference sequence).

The gene calls are TRBV11-2 and TRBJ1-2; 8 bases are shared with TRBD1. CDR1 and CDR2 from the germline V gene are SGHAT and FQNNGV. J gave up 2 bases and V 5 bases, and 16 bases lay outside the gene matches. The CDR3 extends over 18 amino acids. DNA for the CDR3: TGTGCCAGCAGCCCCGGACAGGGAAGCTATGATGGGAACTATGGCTACACCTTC. Translating it yields CASSPGQGSYDGNYGYTF.

This sequence joins TRBV19 and TRBJ1-2, with TRBD1 as a possible D gene (6 bases). The CDR3 runs 12 residues. Trimming pared 8 bases from V and 4 bases from J, leaving 11 bases between. Germline values: CDR1 LNHDA, CDR2 SQIVND (reference sequence). The CDR3 loop is CASAGGGYGYTF. The CDR3 nucleotides read TGTGCCAGTGCGGGGGGCGGCTATGGCTACACCTTC.

This chain uses TRBV7-3 with TRBJ2-3; 11 bases align to TRBD2. The V and J ends lost 5 bases and 5 bases, in that order; junction bases with no gene match: 9. The CDR3 loop spans 16 amino acids. Germline assignment: CDR1 SGHTA and CDR2 FQGTGA. The CDR3 loop reads CASSPVLTSGEDTQYF. The CDR3 DNA is TGTGCCAGCAGCCCAGTACTGACTAGCGGGGAAGATACGCAGTATTTT.

The rearrangement uses TRBV29-1 and TRBJ2-7; 7 positions match TRBD2. The junction had 13 bases not matched to a gene; V was cut back by 8 bases and J by 3 bases. CDR3 length: 14 amino acids. The germline gives CDR1 SQVTM, CDR2 ANQGSEA. CDR3 region: CSPWPWTRYYEQYF. The CDR3 nucleotides are TGCAGCCCCTGGCCCTGGACTAGGTACTACGAGCAGTACTTC.

The chain carries TRBV29-1 and TRBJ2-7, with D tentatively TRBD2 (6 bases). This CDR3 contains 17 residues. V gave up 5 bases and J gave up 2 bases, with 25 bases separating them. Germline CDR1 SQVTM, CDR2 ANQGSEA. CDR3 region: CSVSSLEGKKVAYEQYF. The CDR3, as DNA: TGCAGCGTTTCTTCGTTGGAGGGGAAAAAGGTAGCCTACGAGCAGTACTTC.

The chain employs TRBV4-1 and TRBJ2-7, with 9 bases fitting TRBD2. The germline V gene encodes CDR1 MGHRA and CDR2 YSYEKL. This CDR3 region has 18 residues. V lost 3 bases to trimming and J lost 3 bases; unmatched junction nucleotides: 15. CDR3 DNA sequence: TGCGCCAGCAGCCACCGGGGGGGGCTAGCGGGATTCGGCTACGAGCAGTACTTC. Encoded protein: CASSHRGGLAGFGYEQYF.